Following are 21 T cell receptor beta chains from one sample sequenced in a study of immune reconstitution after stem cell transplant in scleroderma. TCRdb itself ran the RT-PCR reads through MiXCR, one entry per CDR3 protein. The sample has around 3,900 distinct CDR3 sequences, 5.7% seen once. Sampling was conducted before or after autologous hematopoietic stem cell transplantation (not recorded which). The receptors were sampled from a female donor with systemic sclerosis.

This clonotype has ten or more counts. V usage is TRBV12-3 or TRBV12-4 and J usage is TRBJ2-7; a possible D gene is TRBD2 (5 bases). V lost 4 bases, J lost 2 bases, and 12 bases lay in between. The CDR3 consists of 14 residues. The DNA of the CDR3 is TGTGCCAGCAGTTCTCGGGGTGTTCCCTACGAGCAGTACTTC. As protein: CASSSRGVPYEQYF.

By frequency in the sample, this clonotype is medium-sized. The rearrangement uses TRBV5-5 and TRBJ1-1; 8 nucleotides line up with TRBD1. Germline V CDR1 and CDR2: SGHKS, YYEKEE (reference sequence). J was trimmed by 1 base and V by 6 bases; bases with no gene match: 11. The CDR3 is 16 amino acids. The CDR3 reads CASNPRPTGANTEAFF. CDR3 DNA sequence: TGTGCCAGCAACCCCCGTCCGACAGGGGCGAACACTGAAGCTTTCTTT.

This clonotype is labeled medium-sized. CDR3 nucleotide sequence: TGCAGTGCTCAAGACGGGGCCCGGCGGTCCTACAATGAGCAGTTCTTC. Translating it yields CSAQDGARRSYNEQFF. The chain employs TRBV20-1 and TRBJ2-1; D could derive from TRBD1 or TRBD2 (5 bases each). The germline CDR1 and CDR2 sequences are DFQATT and SNEGSKA (reference sequence). Trimming removed 5 bases at V and 1 base at J, with 18 bases between. The CDR3 length is 16 residues.

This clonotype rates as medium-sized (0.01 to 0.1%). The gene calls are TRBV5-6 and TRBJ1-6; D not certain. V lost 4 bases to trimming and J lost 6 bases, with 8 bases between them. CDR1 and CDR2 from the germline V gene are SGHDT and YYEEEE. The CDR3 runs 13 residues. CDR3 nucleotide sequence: TGTGCCAGCAGCCGGACGGCTAATTCACCCCTCCACTTT. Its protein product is CASSRTANSPLHF.

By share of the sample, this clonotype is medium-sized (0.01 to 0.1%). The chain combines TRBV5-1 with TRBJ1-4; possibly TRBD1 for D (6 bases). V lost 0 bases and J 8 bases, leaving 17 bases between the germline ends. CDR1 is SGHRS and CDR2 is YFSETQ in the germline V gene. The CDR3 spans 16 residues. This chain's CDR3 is CASSLEVMPGAEKLFF. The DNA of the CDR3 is TGCGCCAGCAGCTTGGAGGTTATGCCGGGGGCCGAAAAACTGTTTTTT.

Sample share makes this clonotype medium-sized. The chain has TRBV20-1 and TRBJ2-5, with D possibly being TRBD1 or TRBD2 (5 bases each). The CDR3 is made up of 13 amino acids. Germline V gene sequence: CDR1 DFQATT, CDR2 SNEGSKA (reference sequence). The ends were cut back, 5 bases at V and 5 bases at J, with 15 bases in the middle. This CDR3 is CSAPGTARETQYF. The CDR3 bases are TGCAGTGCTCCGGGGACGGCGAGGGAGACCCAGTACTTC.

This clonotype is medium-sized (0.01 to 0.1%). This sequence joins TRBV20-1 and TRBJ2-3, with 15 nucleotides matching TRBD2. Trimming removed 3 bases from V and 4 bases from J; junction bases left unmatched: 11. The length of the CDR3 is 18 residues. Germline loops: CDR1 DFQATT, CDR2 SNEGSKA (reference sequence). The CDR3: CSASEGLAGGPGADTQYF. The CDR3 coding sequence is TGCAGTGCTAGTGAAGGACTAGCGGGGGGGCCTGGCGCAGATACGCAGTATTTT.

CDR3 DNA sequence: TGCGCCAGCAGCCCGGGACGGACCTACGAGCAGTACTTC. It yields the protein CASSPGRTYEQYF. The V and J genes are TRBV5-1 and TRBJ2-7; possibly TRBD1 or TRBD2 for D (5 bases each). There are 13 residues in the CDR3. The V gene's germline CDR1 is SGHRS and CDR2 YFSETQ. Trimming pared 4 bases from V and 2 bases from J, leaving 10 bases between.

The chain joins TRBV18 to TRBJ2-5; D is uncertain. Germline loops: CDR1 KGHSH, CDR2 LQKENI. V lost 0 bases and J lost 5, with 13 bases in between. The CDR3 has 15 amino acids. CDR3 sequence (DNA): TGTGCCAGCTCACCACCGAGGACGGTGATGGAGACCCAGTACTTC. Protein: CASSPPRTVMETQYF.

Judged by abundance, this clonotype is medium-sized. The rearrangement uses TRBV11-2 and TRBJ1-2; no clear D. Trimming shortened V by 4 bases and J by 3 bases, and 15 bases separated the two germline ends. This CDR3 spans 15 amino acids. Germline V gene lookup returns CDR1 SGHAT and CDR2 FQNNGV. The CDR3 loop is CASSSIRTGHYGYTF. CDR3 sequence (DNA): TGTGCCAGCAGCTCGATTCGGACGGGCCACTATGGCTACACCTTC.

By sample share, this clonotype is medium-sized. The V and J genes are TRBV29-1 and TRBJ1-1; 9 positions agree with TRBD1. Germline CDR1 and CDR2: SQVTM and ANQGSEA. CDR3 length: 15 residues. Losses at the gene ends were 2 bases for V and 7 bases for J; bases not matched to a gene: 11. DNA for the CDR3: TGCAGCGTTGAATCGGCCGGGACAGGGTCAGATGAAGCTTTCTTT. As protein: CSVESAGTGSDEAFF.

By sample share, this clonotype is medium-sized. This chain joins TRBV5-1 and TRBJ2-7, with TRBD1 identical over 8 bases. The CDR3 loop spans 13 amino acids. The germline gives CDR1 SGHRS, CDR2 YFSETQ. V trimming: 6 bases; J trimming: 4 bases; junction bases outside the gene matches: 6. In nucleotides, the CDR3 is TGCGCCAGCACGCGGACAGGGACTTACGAGCAGTACTTC. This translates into CASTRTGTYEQYF.

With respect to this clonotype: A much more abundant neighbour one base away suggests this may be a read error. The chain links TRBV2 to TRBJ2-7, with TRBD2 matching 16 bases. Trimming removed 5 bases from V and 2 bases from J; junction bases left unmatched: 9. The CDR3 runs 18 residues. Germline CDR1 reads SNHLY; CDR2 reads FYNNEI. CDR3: CASSPPGLAGGSPYEQYF. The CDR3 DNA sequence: TGTGCCAGCAGTCCCCCGGGACTAGCGGGAGGGAGCCCCTACGAGCAGTACTTC.

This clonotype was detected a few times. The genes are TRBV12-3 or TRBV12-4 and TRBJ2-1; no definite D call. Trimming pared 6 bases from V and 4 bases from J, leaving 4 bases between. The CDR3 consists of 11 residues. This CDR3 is CASSTYNEQFF. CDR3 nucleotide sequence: TGTGCCAGCAGCACGTACAATGAGCAGTTCTTC.

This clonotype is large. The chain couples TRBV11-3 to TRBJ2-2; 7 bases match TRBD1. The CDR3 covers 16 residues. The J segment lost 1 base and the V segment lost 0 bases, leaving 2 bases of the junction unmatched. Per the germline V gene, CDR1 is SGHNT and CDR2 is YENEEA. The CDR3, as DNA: TGTGCCAGCAGCTTAGATAGGGACAGGAACACCGGGGAGCTGTTTTTT. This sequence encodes CASSLDRDRNTGELFF. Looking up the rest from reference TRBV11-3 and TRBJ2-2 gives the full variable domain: EAGVVQSPRYKIIEKKQPVAFWCNPISGHNTLYWYLQNLGQGPELLIRYENEEAVDDSQLPKDRFSAERLKGVDSTLKIQPAELGDSAVYLCASSLDRDRNTGELFFGEGSRLTVL.

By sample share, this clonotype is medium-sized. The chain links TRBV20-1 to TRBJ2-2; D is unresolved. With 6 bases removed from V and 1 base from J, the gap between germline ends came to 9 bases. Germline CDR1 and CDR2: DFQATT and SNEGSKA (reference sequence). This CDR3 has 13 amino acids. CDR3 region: CSASWENTGELFF. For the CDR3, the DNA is TGCAGTGCCAGTTGGGAGAACACCGGGGAGCTGTTTTTT.

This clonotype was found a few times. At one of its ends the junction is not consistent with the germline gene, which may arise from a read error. CDR3 residues: CAISVDRGQQEAQYF. CDR3 nucleotide sequence: TGTGCCATCAGCGTCGACAGGGGTCAACAAGAGGCCCAGTACTTC. The V call is TRBV10-3, the J call TRBJ2-5, with 8 positions matching TRBD1. Germline CDR1 ENHRY, CDR2 SYGVKD. This CDR3 is built from 15 residues.

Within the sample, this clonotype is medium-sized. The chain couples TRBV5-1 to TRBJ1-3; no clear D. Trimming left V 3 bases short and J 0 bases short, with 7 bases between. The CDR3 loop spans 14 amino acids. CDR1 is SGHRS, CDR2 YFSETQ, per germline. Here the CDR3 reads CASSYGSSGNTIYF. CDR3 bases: TGCGCCAGCAGCTATGGATCCTCTGGAAACACCATATATTTT.

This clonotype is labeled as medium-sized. The CDR3 spells CASSSALGLVKSGEQFF. CDR3 in DNA: TGTGCCAGCAGTTCAGCCTTAGGGTTAGTTAAATCGGGTGAGCAGTTCTTC. This chain links TRBV12-3 or TRBV12-4 with TRBJ2-1, with D unclear. The CDR3 spans 17 residues. With 4 bases removed from V and 9 bases from J, the gap between germline ends came to 25 bases.

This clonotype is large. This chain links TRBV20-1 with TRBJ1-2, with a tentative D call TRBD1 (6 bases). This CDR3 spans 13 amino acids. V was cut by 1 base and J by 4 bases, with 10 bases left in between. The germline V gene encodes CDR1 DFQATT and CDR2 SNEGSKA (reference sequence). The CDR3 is CSARAGQLYGYTF. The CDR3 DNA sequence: TGCAGTGCTAGAGCGGGACAACTCTATGGCTACACCTTC.

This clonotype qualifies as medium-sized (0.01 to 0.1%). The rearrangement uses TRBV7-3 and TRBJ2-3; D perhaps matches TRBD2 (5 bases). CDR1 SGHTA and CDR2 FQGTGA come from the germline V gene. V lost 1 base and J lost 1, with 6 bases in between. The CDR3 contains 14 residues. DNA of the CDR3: TGTGCCAGCAGCTTAATCGGGGGCACAGATACGCAGTATTTT. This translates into CASSLIGGTDTQYF.